The table lists the clone carrying this TCR beta chain with many counts. Time point of the sample: patch test 3, about 24 weeks after DPC sensitization. Treatment in this sample: therapeutic diphenylcyclopropenone sensitization with weekly scalp DPC. Those who donated were patients with alopecia, 18 to 70 years of age, and suitable for DPC. The data belong to a study of human T cells and chemical hapten exposure. TCRdb recomputed calls from the RACE reads with MiXCR, one row per CDR3 protein. This sample has about 190,000 distinct CDR3 sequences, with roughly a quarter found just once. V gave up 3 bases and J gave up 6 bases; unmatched junction bases: 4. This CDR3 is 13 amino acids long. Germline-derived CDR1 and CDR2 are SGDLS and YYNGEE.

J is TRBJ2-7 and V is TRBV9; 9 positions match TRBD1. This TCR was sampled from a woman aged 40 to 50 with alopecia areata. Some clones in this sample may be carry-over from other donors' samples. The specimen comprised whole blood, sampled in connection with sensitization to the hapten diphenylcyclopropenone (DPC). The CDR3 nucleotides read TGTGCCAGCAGCGCAAACAGGGGGCCCGAGCAGTACTTC. Protein product: CASSANRGPEQYF.